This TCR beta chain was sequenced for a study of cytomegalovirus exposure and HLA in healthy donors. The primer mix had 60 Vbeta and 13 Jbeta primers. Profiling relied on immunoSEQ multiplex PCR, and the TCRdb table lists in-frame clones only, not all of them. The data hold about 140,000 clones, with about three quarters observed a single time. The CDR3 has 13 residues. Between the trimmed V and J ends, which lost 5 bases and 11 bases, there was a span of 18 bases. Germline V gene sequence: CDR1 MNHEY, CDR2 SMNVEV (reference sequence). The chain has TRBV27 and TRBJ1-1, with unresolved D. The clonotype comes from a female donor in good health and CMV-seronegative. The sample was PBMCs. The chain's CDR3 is CASSPAGSFTAFF. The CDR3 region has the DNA TGTGCCAGCAGTCCCGCAGGTTCGTTCACGGCTTTCTTT.